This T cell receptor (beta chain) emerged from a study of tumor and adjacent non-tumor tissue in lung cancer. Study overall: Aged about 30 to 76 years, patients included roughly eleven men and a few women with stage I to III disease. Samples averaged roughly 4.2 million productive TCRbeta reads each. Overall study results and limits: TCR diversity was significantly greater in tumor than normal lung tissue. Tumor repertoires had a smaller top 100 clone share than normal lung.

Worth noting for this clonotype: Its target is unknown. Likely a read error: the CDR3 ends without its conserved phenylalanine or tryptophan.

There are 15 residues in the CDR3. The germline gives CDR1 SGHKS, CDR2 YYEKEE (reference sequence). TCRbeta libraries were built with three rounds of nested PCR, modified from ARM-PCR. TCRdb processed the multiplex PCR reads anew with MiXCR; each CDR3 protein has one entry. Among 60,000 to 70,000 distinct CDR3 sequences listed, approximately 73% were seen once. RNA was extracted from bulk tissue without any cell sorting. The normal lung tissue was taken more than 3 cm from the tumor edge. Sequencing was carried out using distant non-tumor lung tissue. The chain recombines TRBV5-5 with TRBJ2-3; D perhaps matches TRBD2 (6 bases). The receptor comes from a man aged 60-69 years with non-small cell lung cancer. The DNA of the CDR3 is TGTGTCAGCAGCCGGCGGGGAGAGCGGCCGGATACGCAGTATTCT. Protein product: CVSSRRGERPDTQYS.